The source of this TCR beta chain is a study of blood T cell repertoires in COVID-19. Overall study: Samples representing acute and convalescent COVID-19 were sourced from the United States, Italy and Spain. Sources were T cells, B-cell-depleted T cells, or PBMCs; the material itself was cDNA or gDNA.

V shed 5 bases and J shed 6 bases, with 13 bases lying between them. Germline CDR1 MDHEN, CDR2 SYDVKM. This CDR3 has 14 amino acids. Clones were sequenced by immunoSEQ multiplex PCR, and TCRdb holds only the in-frame ones, with some missing. This table holds more than 200,000 clones, less than 90% found once. V gene TRBV28 combines with J gene TRBJ1-4; weak D call: TRBD1 (5 bases). What was sequenced was peripheral blood. The clonotype was recovered from a man between 35 and 55 years old with acute or convalescent COVID-19. CDR3 coding DNA: TGTGCCAGCAGTGTACAGGTTAGGGATGAAAAACTGTTTTTT. This sequence encodes CASSVQVRDEKLFF.